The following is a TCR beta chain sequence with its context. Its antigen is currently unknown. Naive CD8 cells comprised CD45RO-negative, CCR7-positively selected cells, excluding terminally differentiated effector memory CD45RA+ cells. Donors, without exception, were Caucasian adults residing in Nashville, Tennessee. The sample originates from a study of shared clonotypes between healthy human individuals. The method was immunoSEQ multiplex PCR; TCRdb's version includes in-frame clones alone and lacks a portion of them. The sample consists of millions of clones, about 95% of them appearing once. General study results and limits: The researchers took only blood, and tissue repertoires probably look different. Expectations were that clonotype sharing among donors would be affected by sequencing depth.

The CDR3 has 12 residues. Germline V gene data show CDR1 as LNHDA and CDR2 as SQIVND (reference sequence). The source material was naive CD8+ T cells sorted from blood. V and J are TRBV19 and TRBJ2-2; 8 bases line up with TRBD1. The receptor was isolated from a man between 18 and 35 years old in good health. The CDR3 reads CATQGAAGELFF. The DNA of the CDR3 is TGTGCTACCCAGGGGGCGGCCGGGGAGCTGTTTTTT.